The T cell receptor beta chain under discussion was sequenced for a study of vaccination effects on CD4 cells after COVID-19. With nine to eleven days of culture completed, CD4+ T cells were isolated. On both days 3 and 7, half of the culture medium was replaced with IL-2 medium. The V gene end was trimmed by 5 bases and the J gene end by 1 base; junction bases not matched to a gene: 6. This CDR3 spans 15 amino acids. Germline-derived CDR1 and CDR2 are MDHEN and SYDVKM. As concerns this clone: The antigen remains undetermined.

Profiling relied on immunoSEQ multiplex PCR, and the TCRdb table lists in-frame clones only, not all of them. The sample holds about 74,000 clones; approximately 80% are singletons and the top ten take about 2%. This chain links TRBV28 with TRBJ1-1; 8 nucleotides agree with TRBD1. This receptor was obtained from a human donor who received a COVID-19 vaccine. Sequencing used CD4+ T cells from PBMCs cultured without peptide, obtained before COVID-19 vaccination. The CDR3 DNA reads as TGTGCCAGCAGTATGGGACAGGCGAGGAACACTGAAGCTTTCTTT. Its protein is CASSMGQARNTEAFF.